Listed below are T cell receptor beta chains from one sample, sequenced in a study of graft-versus-host responses after intestinal transplantation. TCRdb's copy holds only in-frame clones and misses some; the assay was immunoSEQ multiplex PCR. The table lists over 75,000 clones, 85% to 95% of them singletons. These receptors' antigens are unknown. The sample here was unstimulated CD8+ T cells sorted from spleen or lymph node cells, taken before transplant. The source of these receptors is a human donor who was the organ donor for an intestinal transplant. CDR3s include the opening cysteine and the closing phenylalanine or tryptophan. Each record gives: J gene, V gene, clone size, D gene, CDR3 protein, CDR3 DNA. D genes are given only for firm matches. Expanded clones are given a class, and other clones once, few, many or no size at all.

J: TRBJ2-1; V: TRBV10-3; size: once; D: NA; CDR3: CAISEQPPYNEQFF; DNA: TGTGCCATCAGTGAACAACCCCCATACAATGAGCAGTTCTTC
J: TRBJ2-6; V: TRBV21-1; size: NA; D: NA; CDR3: CASSKVSGWGHTDSGANVLTF; DNA: TGTGCCAGCAGCAAAGTGTCCGGCTGGGGGCATACTGATTCTGGGGCCAACGTCCTGACTTTC
J: TRBJ1-2; V: TRBV7-6; size: NA; D: NA; CDR3: CASSPTAPGIYGYTF; DNA: TGTGCCAGCAGCCCGACAGCCCCCGGTATCTATGGCTACACCTTC
J: TRBJ2-7; V: TRBV13; size: NA; D: TRBD1; CDR3: CASSPRQGVDEQYF; DNA: TGTGCCAGCAGCCCCCGACAGGGGGTCGACGAGCAGTACTTC
J: TRBJ2-1; V: TRBV19; size: NA; D: TRBD1; CDR3: CASSISGQGFQEQFF; DNA: TGTGCCAGTAGTATATCGGGACAGGGTTTCCAAGAGCAGTTCTTC
J: TRBJ2-7; V: TRBV2; size: NA; D: NA; CDR3: CASSDRLSASVYEQYF; DNA: TGTGCCAGCAGTGACCGGTTATCGGCTAGCGTCTACGAGCAGTACTTC
J: TRBJ2-5; V: TRBV7-9; size: NA; D: NA; CDR3: CASRFGGGRETQYF; DNA: TGTGCCAGCCGCTTCGGGGGAGGAAGGGAGACCCAGTACTTC
J: TRBJ2-7; V: TRBV4-1; size: NA; D: TRBD2; CDR3: CASSQGRLAGGNYEQYF; DNA: TGCGCCAGCAGCCAGGGACGGCTAGCGGGAGGGAACTACGAGCAGTACTTC
J: TRBJ2-2; V: TRBV9; size: NA; D: NA; CDR3: CASSVVSARFDTGELFF; DNA: TGTGCCAGCAGCGTAGTATCGGCTAGATTTGACACCGGGGAGCTGTTTTTT
J: TRBJ1-1; V: TRBV7-8; size: NA; D: NA; CDR3: CASSQTEITEAFF; DNA: TGTGCCAGCAGCCAAACCGAGATCACTGAAGCTTTCTTT
J: TRBJ2-3; V: TRBV4-2; size: NA; D: NA; CDR3: CASSQASDTQYF; DNA: TGTGCCAGCAGCCAAGCTTCAGATACGCAGTATTTT
J: TRBJ1-3; V: TRBV5-6; size: NA; D: NA; CDR3: CASSLGGYSGNTIYF; DNA: TGTGCCAGCAGCTTGGGAGGCTACTCTGGAAACACCATATATTTT
J: TRBJ2-1; V: TRBV9; size: NA; D: NA; CDR3: CASSVDPTPSSYNEQFF; DNA: TGTGCCAGCAGCGTAGATCCCACCCCGAGCTCCTACAATGAGCAGTTCTTC
J: TRBJ1-1; V: TRBV29-1; size: few; D: NA; CDR3: CSVVSTEAFF; DNA: TGCAGCGTTGTGAGTACTGAAGCTTTCTTT
J: TRBJ2-3; V: TRBV5-4; size: NA; D: TRBD2; CDR3: CASSLAAGGSPCNTDTQYF; DNA: TGTGCCAGCAGCTTGGCTGCGGGGGGTTCCCCATGTAACACAGATACGCAGTATTTT
J: TRBJ1-4; V: TRBV7-9; size: NA; D: NA; CDR3: CASSLQGLREKLFF; DNA: TGTGCCAGCAGCTTACAGGGACTTAGAGAAAAACTGTTTTTT
J: TRBJ2-7; V: TRBV5-6; size: NA; D: NA; CDR3: CASSLGGRRSRGYF; DNA: TGTGCCAGCAGCCTAGGCGGGCGACGGTCGCGTGGGTACTTC
J: TRBJ1-3; V: TRBV6-1; size: NA; D: TRBD1; CDR3: CASSATWTGAGNTIYF; DNA: TGTGCCAGCAGTGCCACTTGGACAGGGGCTGGAAACACCATATATTTT
J: TRBJ2-5; V: TRBV7-9; size: NA; D: NA; CDR3: CASSLVASLETQYF; DNA: TGTGCCAGCAGCTTAGTCGCTAGTTTAGAGACCCAGTACTTC
J: TRBJ2-3; V: TRBV7-9; size: NA; D: NA; CDR3: CASSLVEQGADTQYF; DNA: TGTGCCAGCAGCTTAGTTGAGCAAGGGGCAGATACGCAGTATTTT
J: TRBJ2-3; V: TRBV4-1; size: NA; D: TRBD2; CDR3: CASSPGGGDTQYF; DNA: TGCGCCAGCAGCCCGGGGGGGGGTGATACGCAGTATTTT
J: TRBJ2-5; V: TRBV4-2; size: NA; D: NA; CDR3: CASSQGDVGGTIQETQYF; DNA: TGTGCCAGCAGCCAAGGCGATGTGGGGGGGACAATCCAAGAGACCCAGTACTTC
J: TRBJ2-7; V: TRBV2; size: NA; D: TRBD1; CDR3: CASSEPLTGGNSYEQYF; DNA: TGTGCCAGCAGTGAACCACTTACAGGGGGAAACTCCTACGAGCAGTACTTC
J: TRBJ2-3; V: TRBV5-1; size: once; D: NA; CDR3: CASGGSPTDTQYF; DNA: TGCGCCAGCGGCGGGTCCCCCACAGATACGCAGTATTTT
J: TRBJ1-2; V: TRBV19; size: NA; D: TRBD1; CDR3: CASTTRTGFANYGYTF; DNA: TGTGCCAGTACCACTCGGACAGGCTTTGCTAACTATGGCTACACCTTC
J: TRBJ2-7; V: TRBV30; size: NA; D: TRBD2; CDR3: CAWSVLSGIHEQYF; DNA: TGTGCCTGGAGTGTACTTAGCGGGATACACGAGCAGTACTTC
J: TRBJ2-7; V: TRBV7-9; size: NA; D: NA; CDR3: CAGSLSGSYEQYF; DNA: TGTGCCGGCAGCTTATCAGGGTCCTACGAGCAGTACTTC
J: TRBJ2-3; V: TRBV12-5; size: NA; D: TRBD1; CDR3: CASDNSGQFHTQYF; DNA: TGTGCTAGTGATAATTCGGGACAGTTTCATACGCAGTATTTT
J: TRBJ2-1; V: TRBV7-6; size: NA; D: NA; CDR3: CASSLEGQTYNEQFF; DNA: TGTGCCAGCAGCTTAGAAGGACAGACCTACAATGAGCAGTTCTTC
J: TRBJ1-1; V: TRBV9; size: NA; D: TRBD1; CDR3: CASSVGTGYNTEAFF; DNA: TGTGCCAGCAGCGTAGGGACAGGTTATAACACTGAAGCTTTCTTT
J: TRBJ2-5; V: TRBV4-2; size: NA; D: NA; CDR3: CASSQDDQDFPQETQYF; DNA: TGTGCCAGCAGCCAAGACGACCAGGACTTTCCTCAAGAGACCCAGTACTTC